Each of the 29 T cell receptor beta chains below was sequenced from the same sample in a study of radiotherapy plus CTLA-4 blockade in lung cancer. Clones were read by immunoSEQ multiplex PCR, and TCRdb kept only the in-frame ones, dropping some. The table lists about 110,000 clones, 70% to 85% of them singletons. Material: peripheral blood, obtained from a patient treated with radiotherapy plus ipilimumab. These receptors were collected from a human donor with non-small cell lung cancer that progressed on radiotherapy plus ipilimumab. Some clones in this sample may be carry-over from other donors' samples.

The rearrangement uses TRBV5-6 and TRBJ2-7; perhaps TRBD2 as D (5 bases). The CDR3 is 17 residues long. Trimming shortened V by 4 bases and J by 1 base, and 21 bases separated the two germline ends. Germline V gene lookup returns CDR1 SGHDT and CDR2 YYEEEE. CDR3 in amino acids: CASSPTGSTRPSYEQYF. Written as DNA, the CDR3 is TGTGCCAGCAGCCCCACGGGATCCACCCGACCGTCCTACGAGCAGTACTTC.

The V gene is TRBV4-3, the J gene TRBJ1-1; no definite D call. V lost 1 base to trimming and J lost 5 bases, with 20 bases between them. Germline-derived CDR1 and CDR2 are LGHNA and YSLEER. CDR3 size: 17 residues. The CDR3: CASSQVLGSPSRTEAFF. CDR3 sequence (DNA): TGCGCCAGCAGCCAAGTCTTGGGGTCCCCGAGTCGAACTGAAGCTTTCTTT.

V is TRBV25-1 and J is TRBJ2-7; D call uncertain. There are 15 residues in the CDR3. The V end lost 4 bases, the J end lost 0 bases, and 13 bases lay between the germline ends. Germline V lookup: CDR1 MGHDK, CDR2 SYGVNS. The CDR3 loop is CASSGPLLSSYEQYF. The CDR3 DNA is TGTGCCAGCAGTGGGCCCTTGTTAAGCTCCTACGAGCAGTACTTC.

The table lists this clone with a count of one. The sample has other DNA sequences that encode this CDR3 too. The J gene is TRBJ2-1, the V gene TRBV7-3; TRBD2 might be the D (7 bases). Per the germline V gene, CDR1 is SGHTA and CDR2 is FQGTGA. The CDR3 covers 12 residues. V lost 5 bases to trimming and J lost 9 bases, with 11 bases between them. The CDR3 loop is CASSQGGGEQFF. The CDR3 DNA sequence: TGTGCCAGCAGCCAGGGAGGGGGTGAGCAGTTCTTC.

The V and J genes are TRBV5-4 and TRBJ1-1; D call uncertain. Germline V gives CDR1 SGHNT, CDR2 YYREEE (reference sequence). Deletions cut 0 bases from V and 0 bases from J, with 6 bases between. This CDR3 is 14 amino acids long. CDR3 bases: TGTGCCAGCAGCTTGGGAGGCATGAACACTGAAGCTTTCTTT. This encodes CASSLGGMNTEAFF.

CDR3 amino acids: CASSQTTSKVRGTEAFF. DNA of the CDR3: TGTGCCAGCAGCCAAACGACTTCGAAGGTACGGGGCACTGAAGCTTTCTTT. The chain is built from TRBV21-1 and TRBJ1-1. TRBV21-1 is flagged as a pseudogene. This CDR3 region has 17 residues.

About this clone: The sample contains more than one DNA sequence encoding this CDR3. The CDR3 reads CASSLEGTDTQYF. CDR3 nucleotides: TGTGCCAGCAGCTTAGAAGGCACAGATACGCAGTATTTT. The V call is TRBV7-2, the J call TRBJ2-3; D is ambiguous. V was pared by 1 base and J by 1 base, with 3 bases between. The CDR3 consists of 13 residues. Germline CDR1 is SGHTA and CDR2 is FQGNSA.

The rearrangement uses TRBV12-5 and TRBJ2-7, with D perhaps TRBD1 (6 bases). V lost 1 base and J lost 2, with 15 bases in between. The CDR3 is 16 residues long. The germline V gene has CDR1 LGHNT and CDR2 FRNRAP. This CDR3 is CASGLGSGAPTYEQYF. The CDR3 DNA reads TGTGCTAGTGGTTTGGGATCAGGGGCGCCCACCTACGAGCAGTACTTC.

The gene calls are TRBV4-2 and TRBJ2-5; D may be TRBD1 or TRBD2 (5 bases each). This CDR3 is 14 amino acids long. The germline V gene has CDR1 LGHNA and CDR2 YNFKEQ. Trimming took 2 bases from V and 5 from J, leaving 12 bases between them. The CDR3 loop is CASSQRGSAETQYF. The CDR3 coding sequence is TGTGCCAGCAGCCAACGGGGCTCGGCGGAGACCCAGTACTTC.

The J gene is TRBJ1-2, the V gene TRBV20-1; no clear D. In germline, CDR1 is DFQATT, CDR2 SNEGSKA (reference sequence). The CDR3 covers 11 residues. V lost 5 bases, J lost 4 bases, and 8 bases lay in between. Here the CDR3 DNA reads TGCAGTGCTTTGGAGGTCTATGGCTACACCTTC. Translated, it gives CSALEVYGYTF.

The rearrangement joins TRBV2 to TRBJ1-1; 8 bases agree with TRBD1. The CDR3 totals 14 residues. The trim removed 6 bases at V and 4 bases at J, leaving 7 bases unmatched. Germline V gene lookup returns CDR1 SNHLY and CDR2 FYNNEI. The CDR3 reads CASRQGVGVTEAFF. The DNA of the CDR3 is TGTGCCAGCAGACAGGGGGTTGGGGTCACTGAAGCTTTCTTT.

J is TRBJ2-5 and V is TRBV5-1, with D possibly being TRBD1 (5 bases). The CDR3 length is 17 residues. Trimming shortened V by 1 base and J by 3 bases, and 19 bases separated the two germline ends. The germline V gene encodes CDR1 SGHRS and CDR2 YFSETQ. CDR3 DNA sequence: TGCGCCAGCAGCTTGCCGTCGGGCAGGGCTCAAAAAGAGACCCAGTACTTC. Protein sequence: CASSLPSGRAQKETQYF.

The chain links TRBV5-4 to TRBJ2-5; D is unclear. From germline, CDR1 is SGHNT and CDR2 YYREEE (reference sequence). There are 14 residues in the CDR3. V was pared by 0 bases and J by 1 base, with 7 bases between. CDR3 coding DNA: TGTGCCAGCAGCTTGGTCTCAGCCCAAGAGACCCAGTACTTC. It translates to CASSLVSAQETQYF.

This rearrangement joins TRBV5-1 to TRBJ1-1, with D uncertain. The V gene's germline CDR1 is SGHRS and CDR2 YFSETQ. V gave up 0 bases and J gave up 4 bases, with 7 bases separating them. The length of the CDR3 is 13 residues. The CDR3 here is CASSLGLSTEAFF. The CDR3 nucleotides read TGCGCCAGCAGCTTGGGGCTGAGCACTGAAGCTTTCTTT.

This chain joins TRBV5-1 and TRBJ2-3; 8 bases map to TRBD2. The CDR3 consists of 15 residues. CDR1 and CDR2 (germline): SGHRS, YFSETQ. Trimming cost V 2 bases and J 2 bases; bases outside gene matches: 4. The CDR3, as DNA: TGCGCCAGCAGCTTAGCGGGAGCGTTCACAGATACGCAGTATTTT. As protein: CASSLAGAFTDTQYF.

This clone showed up just a few times. Other DNA variants within this sample encode the same CDR3. The J gene is TRBJ2-1, the V gene TRBV9; D not resolved. Germline-derived CDR1 and CDR2 are SGDLS and YYNGEE. The CDR3 covers 14 residues. Trimming left V 0 bases short and J 3 bases short, with 7 bases between. The CDR3 DNA sequence: TGTGCCAGCAGCGTAGAGGGCAACTACAATGAGCAGTTCTTC. This codes for CASSVEGNYNEQFF.

The genes are TRBV2 and TRBJ1-1; possibly TRBD1 for D (5 bases). CDR3 size: 15 residues. The germline CDR1 and CDR2 sequences are SNHLY and FYNNEI. V lost 5 bases to trimming and J lost 5 bases, with 18 bases between them. The CDR3 nucleotides are TGTGCCAGCAGTCCAAGGGGAGTGGGGTGGACTGAAGCTTTCTTT. This encodes CASSPRGVGWTEAFF.

The chain recombines TRBV5-5 with TRBJ1-1, with D possibly being TRBD1 (6 bases). V lost 4 bases and J lost 5, with 18 bases in between. CDR1 and CDR2 from the germline V gene are SGHKS and YYEKEE (reference sequence). The CDR3 runs to 15 residues. This CDR3 reads CASSVGHLRGTEAFF. CDR3 nucleotide sequence: TGTGCCAGCAGCGTGGGACACCTGAGGGGGACTGAAGCTTTCTTT.

The chain carries TRBV5-4 and TRBJ2-7; D gene uncertain. This CDR3 contains 14 residues. Germline-derived CDR1 and CDR2 are SGHNT and YYREEE (reference sequence). Trimming pared 1 base from V and 0 bases from J, leaving 8 bases between. CDR3 nucleotide sequence: TGTGCCAGCAGCTTGTTCGCTGGCTCCTACGAGCAGTACTTC. Protein: CASSLFAGSYEQYF. Combining the CDR3 with reference TRBV5-4 and TRBJ2-7 gives the whole variable domain ETGVTQSPTHLIKTRGQQVTLRCSSQSGHNTVSWYQQALGQGPQFIFQYYREEENGRGNFPPRFSGLQFPNYSSELNVNALELDDSALYLCASSLFAGSYEQYFGPGTRLTVT.

This clone has just one count. The V call is TRBV11-2, the J call TRBJ1-6; no reliable D call. V gave up 10 bases and J gave up 8 bases, with 3 bases separating them. This CDR3 spans 9 amino acids. Germline V lookup: CDR1 SGHAT, CDR2 FQNNGV. The CDR3 loop reads CATDSPLHF. Written as DNA, the CDR3 is TGTGCCACTGATTCACCCCTCCACTTT.

The rearrangement uses TRBV5-1 and TRBJ2-7; D is possibly TRBD1 (6 bases). This CDR3 contains 14 residues. V lost 0 bases and J lost 3, with 10 bases in between. Germline assignment: CDR1 SGHRS and CDR2 YFSETQ. In DNA, the CDR3 is TGCGCCAGCAGCTTGGGAGGGGACAACTACGAGCAGTACTTC. Translated, it gives CASSLGGDNYEQYF.

V gene TRBV7-2 combines with J gene TRBJ2-7; possibly TRBD1 or TRBD2 for D (5 bases each). V lost 1 base, J lost 2 bases, and 18 bases lay in between. In germline, CDR1 is SGHTA, CDR2 FQGNSA. CDR3 length: 17 residues. Here the CDR3 reads CASSLVMWEEGPYEQYF. The CDR3 nucleotides are TGTGCCAGCAGCTTAGTGATGTGGGAAGAGGGGCCCTACGAGCAGTACTTC.

About this clone: An end of the junction differs from the germline gene, which may be a read error. The chain uses TRBV7-2 and TRBJ1-4; no clear D. The germline CDR1 and CDR2 sequences are SGHTA and FQGNSA. CDR3 size: 16 residues. CDR3 nucleotides: TGCGCCAGCAGCCAGGACCCACTATCAACTAATGAAAAACTGTTTTTT. Protein sequence: CASSQDPLSTNEKLFF.

J is TRBJ1-3 and V is TRBV9, with no clear D. Germline assignment: CDR1 SGDLS and CDR2 YYNGEE. CDR3 size: 12 residues. V was trimmed by 0 bases and J by 7 bases, leaving 5 bases between them. CDR3 sequence (DNA): TGTGCCAGCAGCGTAGAGGATAACACCATATATTTT. Encoded protein: CASSVEDNTIYF.

The chain uses TRBV6-1 and TRBJ2-2; no definite D call. Germline V gene lookup returns CDR1 MNHNS and CDR2 SASEGT. Trimming pared 2 bases from V and 11 bases from J, leaving 12 bases between. The CDR3 is 13 residues long. Here the CDR3 reads CASSESFRHELFF. The CDR3 DNA sequence: TGTGCCAGCAGTGAATCATTCCGGCACGAGCTGTTTTTT.

The chain is built from TRBV15 and TRBJ1-1; 8 bases match TRBD1. This CDR3 has 14 amino acids. The V and J ends lost 5 bases and 5 bases, in that order; junction bases with no gene match: 7. CDR1 is LNHNV and CDR2 is YYDKDF in the germline V gene (reference sequence). CDR3 in amino acids: CATSQRQGRTEAFF. CDR3 bases: TGTGCCACCAGCCAACGACAGGGGCGAACTGAAGCTTTCTTT.

The rearrangement links TRBV30 to TRBJ2-3, with TRBD1 matching over 8 bases. Germline V gene sequence: CDR1 GTSNPN, CDR2 SVGIG (reference sequence). V shed 4 bases and J 1 base; nucleotides not matched to a gene: 10. The CDR3 loop spans 16 amino acids. The CDR3 loop is CAWTKGRGRGTDTQYF. CDR3 sequence (DNA): TGTGCCTGGACCAAGGGCAGGGGGCGCGGCACAGATACGCAGTATTTT. Full variable domain (outside the CDR3, taken from reference TRBV30 and TRBJ2-3): SQTIHQWPATLVQPVGSPLSLECTVEGTSNPNLYWYRQAAGRGLQLLFYSVGIGQISSEVPQNLSASRPQDRQFILSSKKLLLSDSGFYLCAWTKGRGRGTDTQYFGPGTRLTVL.

This chain connects TRBV7-9 to TRBJ1-1, with TRBD1 matching 9 bases. The V gene's germline CDR1 is SEHNR and CDR2 FQNEAQ (reference sequence). J was trimmed by 10 bases and V by 6 bases; bases with no gene match: 6. The CDR3 is 12 amino acids. The CDR3 is CASRRTGARAFF. The CDR3 DNA follows: TGTGCCAGCAGACGGACAGGGGCAAGAGCTTTCTTT.

This clone has a handful of counts. CDR3: CASSYSRLDGEQYF. The CDR3 DNA reads TGTGCCAGCAGTTACTCGAGGCTCGACGGCGAGCAGTACTTC. V gene TRBV6-5 combines with J gene TRBJ2-7; D is uncertain. The germline gives CDR1 MNHEY, CDR2 SVGAGI. Deletions cut 0 bases from V and 6 bases from J, with 12 bases between. The CDR3 extends over 14 amino acids.